Listed here are 16 T cell receptor beta chains from one sample, sequenced in a study of T cell responses to AZD1222 COVID-19 vaccine. Assay used: immunoSEQ multiplex PCR; TCRdb lists only in-frame clones, some missing. The sample includes 90,000 to 120,000 clones, 87% of them seen just once. The source material was peripheral blood, sampled 28 days after the second AZD1222 dose. These receptor sequences come from an adult who received the AZD1222 COVID-19 vaccine.

The chain joins TRBV9 to TRBJ2-5; TRBD2 matches at 9 bases. J was trimmed by 3 bases and V by 5 bases; bases with no gene match: 2. The CDR3 spans 13 residues. Germline V gene data show CDR1 as SGDLS and CDR2 as YYNGEE. CDR3 region: CASRASGEETQYF. In nucleotides, the CDR3 is TGTGCCAGCAGGGCTAGCGGGGAAGAGACCCAGTACTTC.

The V call is TRBV19, the J call TRBJ1-5; D is undetermined. This CDR3 is 12 amino acids long. Trimming pared 1 base from V and 6 bases from J, leaving 4 bases between. Germline V gene lookup returns CDR1 LNHDA and CDR2 SQIVND (reference sequence). The DNA of the CDR3 is TGTGCCAGTAGTATAGGTATTCAGCCCCAGCATTTT. Its protein product is CASSIGIQPQHF.

J is TRBJ2-2 and V is TRBV7-7, with 10 bases that match TRBD1. This CDR3 spans 16 amino acids. With 5 bases clipped from V and 4 bases from J, the junction kept 7 bases outside the gene matches. Germline V CDR1 and CDR2: SSHAT, FNYEAQ (reference sequence). CDR3 in amino acids: CASSASGQGTTGELFF. CDR3 in DNA: TGTGCCAGCAGCGCCTCGGGACAGGGGACCACCGGGGAGCTGTTTTTT.

This clone was found a few times. The genes are TRBV29-1 and TRBJ1-2; D perhaps matches TRBD1 (6 bases). This CDR3 region has 14 residues. The ends were cut back, 1 base at V and 2 bases at J, with 11 bases in the middle. The germline gives CDR1 SQVTM, CDR2 ANQGSEA. The CDR3 protein is CSVEATGRNYGYTF. CDR3 coding DNA: TGCAGCGTTGAAGCTACAGGGAGAAACTATGGCTACACCTTC.

This clone was picked up one time. CDR3 amino acids: CASSSGLAYLEQFF. The CDR3 DNA follows: TGTGCCAGCAGCTCGGGACTAGCGTACCTTGAGCAGTTCTTC. The chain carries TRBV5-4 and TRBJ2-1, with 10 bases fitting TRBD2. V shed 3 bases and J 9 bases; nucleotides not matched to a gene: 6. The V gene's germline CDR1 is SGHNT and CDR2 YYREEE (reference sequence). This CDR3 spans 14 amino acids.

The CDR3 coding sequence is TGTGCCAGCAGCTTAGGGGCTAGCGGGGGCCAGAACACCGGGGAGCTGTTTTTT. Amino acids: CASSLGASGGQNTGELFF. The chain employs TRBV11-2 and TRBJ2-2, with 10 positions matching TRBD2. V gave up 1 base and J gave up 1 base; unmatched junction bases: 6. This CDR3 has 18 amino acids. Germline values: CDR1 SGHAT, CDR2 FQNNGV.

In its sample, this clone was seen once. V and J are TRBV19 and TRBJ1-5; 9 bases are shared with TRBD1. CDR1 and CDR2 from the germline V gene are LNHDA and SQIVND (reference sequence). Losses at the gene ends were 6 bases for V and 4 bases for J; bases not matched to a gene: 7. The CDR3 has 15 residues. The CDR3 loop reads CASSRDRVKNQPQHF. The CDR3 DNA sequence: TGTGCCAGTAGCCGGGACAGGGTTAAGAATCAGCCCCAGCATTTT.

This clone was detected only a few times. The chain combines TRBV19 with TRBJ1-6; D is unresolved. The CDR3 runs to 14 residues. V lost 3 bases to trimming and J lost 7 bases, with 10 bases between them. The germline V gene encodes CDR1 LNHDA and CDR2 SQIVND (reference sequence). The CDR3 bases are TGTGCCAGTAGTATCGTAGGCTCAAATTCACCCCTCCACTTT. Translating it yields CASSIVGSNSPLHF.

The V gene is TRBV19, the J gene TRBJ1-4, with D possibly TRBD1 on 5 matching bases. The CDR3 is made up of 15 amino acids. Germline CDR1 LNHDA, CDR2 SQIVND (reference sequence). V was clipped by 5 bases and J by 3 bases, with 13 bases between them. CDR3 bases: TGTGCCAGTAGTCCCTTCGGGGGTTCTAATGAAAAACTGTTTTTT. It is translated as CASSPFGGSNEKLFF.

The chain links TRBV30 to TRBJ2-3; D is possibly TRBD1 or TRBD2 (5 bases each). The V and J ends lost 5 bases and 2 bases respectively, with 14 bases between them. Germline V gene data show CDR1 as GTSNPN and CDR2 as SVGIG (reference sequence). This CDR3 is 14 amino acids long. The CDR3 spells CAWEPGPSTDTQYF. CDR3 bases: TGTGCCTGGGAACCGGGACCCTCCACAGATACGCAGTATTTT. The complete variable domain, with remaining parts taken from reference TRBV30 and TRBJ2-3, reads SQTIHQWPATLVQPVGSPLSLECTVEGTSNPNLYWYRQAAGRGLQLLFYSVGIGQISSEVPQNLSASRPQDRQFILSSKKLLLSDSGFYLCAWEPGPSTDTQYFGPGTRLTVL.

The rearrangement links TRBV4-1 to TRBJ2-4, with 8 bases matching TRBD1. CDR1 is MGHRA, CDR2 YSYEKL, per germline. There are 15 residues in the CDR3. With 2 bases clipped from V and 8 bases from J, the junction kept 8 bases outside the gene matches. The CDR3 sequence is CASSQTRDRRDIQYF. The CDR3 region has the DNA TGCGCCAGCAGCCAAACCCGGGACAGGCGGGACATTCAGTACTTC.

Comments on this clone: This specimen includes other DNA sequences encoding the same CDR3. The rearrangement joins TRBV3-1 (or the pseudogene TRBV3-2) to TRBJ2-7; D is unresolved. Trimming left V 0 bases short and J 2 bases short, with 2 bases between. This CDR3 comprises 12 residues. Germline V gene lookup returns CDR1 LGHDT and CDR2 YNNKEL (reference sequence). CDR3 sequence: CASSQDTYEQYF. The CDR3 DNA is TGTGCCAGCAGCCAAGATACCTACGAGCAGTACTTC.

The V gene is TRBV7-2, the J gene TRBJ2-7; the D gene could be TRBD1 or TRBD2 (5 bases each). V was trimmed by 4 bases and J by 3 bases, leaving 13 bases between them. This CDR3 comprises 14 residues. Germline assignment: CDR1 SGHTA and CDR2 FQGNSA. CDR3 DNA: TGTGCCAGCAGCTACGGGACCCGCCTCTACGAGCAGTACTTC. It yields the protein CASSYGTRLYEQYF.

The chain joins TRBV29-1 to TRBJ2-3; maybe TRBD2 (5 bases). The germline CDR1 and CDR2 sequences are SQVTM and ANQGSEA. The CDR3 runs to 14 residues. Deletions cut 7 bases from V and 1 base from J, with 15 bases between. The CDR3: CSAGTVGGTDTQYF. The CDR3 region has the DNA TGCAGCGCTGGAACGGTGGGAGGCACAGATACGCAGTATTTT.

The gene calls are TRBV6-1 and TRBJ1-1; weak D call: TRBD1 (5 bases). The germline V gene has CDR1 MNHNS and CDR2 SASEGT. This CDR3 spans 16 amino acids. Between the trimmed V and J ends, which lost 1 base and 4 bases, there was a span of 16 bases. DNA for the CDR3: TGTGCCAGCAGTGAAGAATCCCAGGGATTTTTCACTGAAGCTTTCTTT. It yields the protein CASSEESQGFFTEAFF.

The table lists this clone with a count of one. The rearrangement uses TRBV19 and TRBJ1-1; the D gene is possibly TRBD1 (6 bases). From germline, CDR1 is LNHDA and CDR2 SQIVND (reference sequence). The V gene lost 6 bases and the J gene lost 5 bases, with 22 bases spanning the gap. CDR3 length: 16 residues. CDR3 coding DNA: TGTGCCAGTAGAGCCGCGGGGGCCCCTAGAGGGACTGAAGCTTTCTTT. It translates to CASRAAGAPRGTEAFF.